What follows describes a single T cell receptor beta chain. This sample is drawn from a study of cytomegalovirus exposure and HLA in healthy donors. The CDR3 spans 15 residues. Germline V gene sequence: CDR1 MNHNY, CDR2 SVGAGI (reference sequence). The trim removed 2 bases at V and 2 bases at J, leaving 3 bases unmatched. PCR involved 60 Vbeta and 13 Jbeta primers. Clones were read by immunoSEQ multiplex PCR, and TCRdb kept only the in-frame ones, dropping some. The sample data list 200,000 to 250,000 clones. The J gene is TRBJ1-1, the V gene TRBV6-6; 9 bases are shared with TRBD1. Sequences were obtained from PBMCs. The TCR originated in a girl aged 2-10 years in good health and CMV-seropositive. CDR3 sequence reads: CASSYGTGLNTEAFF. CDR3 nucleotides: TGTGCCAGCAGTTACGGGACAGGGCTTAACACTGAAGCTTTCTTT.